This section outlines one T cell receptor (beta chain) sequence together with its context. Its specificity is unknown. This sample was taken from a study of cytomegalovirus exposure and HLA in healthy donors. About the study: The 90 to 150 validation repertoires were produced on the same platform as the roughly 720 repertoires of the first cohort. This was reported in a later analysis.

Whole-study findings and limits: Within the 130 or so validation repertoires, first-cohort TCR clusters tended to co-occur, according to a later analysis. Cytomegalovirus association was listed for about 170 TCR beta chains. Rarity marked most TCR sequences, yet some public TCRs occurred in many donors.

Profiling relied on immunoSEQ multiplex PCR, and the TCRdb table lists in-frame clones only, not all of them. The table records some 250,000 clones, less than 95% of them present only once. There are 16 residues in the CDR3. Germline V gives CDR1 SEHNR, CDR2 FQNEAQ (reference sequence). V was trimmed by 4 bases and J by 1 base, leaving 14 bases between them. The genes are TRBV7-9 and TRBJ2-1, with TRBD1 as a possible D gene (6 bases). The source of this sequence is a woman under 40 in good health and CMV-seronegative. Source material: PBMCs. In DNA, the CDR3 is TGTGCCAGCAGCTGGGAACAGGGAAAATCCTACAATGAGCAGTTCTTC. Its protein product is CASSWEQGKSYNEQFF.